Listed below are T cell receptor beta chains from one sample, sequenced in a study of cytomegalovirus exposure and HLA in healthy donors. Profiled with immunoSEQ multiplex PCR; TCRdb holds only in-frame clones, not every one. The repertoire includes approximately 120,000 clones, 60% to 75% of them detected once, and around 4% sits in the top ten. Sequencing was performed on PBMCs. These TCRs come from a woman aged 45-59 years in good health and CMV-seropositive. CDR3s include the opening cysteine and the closing phenylalanine or tryptophan. D genes are given only for firm matches. Clone size, where shown, is once, few, many, or a class for clones that have expanded.

.,TRBV13,few,TRBJ2-7,CASSSIPTTGTRTNYEQYF,TGTGCCAGCAGCTCGATACCCACGACCGGGACAAGGACAAACTACGAGCAGTACTTC
.,TRBV5-3,.,TRBJ2-3,CARSTTLARNTDTQYF,TGTGCCAGAAGCACTACTTTGGCAAGGAACACAGATACGCAGTATTTT
.,TRBV7-7,many,TRBJ2-5,CASSLVAGQPRETQYF,TGTGCCAGCAGCTTAGTAGCGGGACAGCCCCGAGAGACCCAGTACTTC
.,TRBV27,.,TRBJ2-7,CASGFSTVSSSYEQYF,TGTGCCAGCGGCTTTTCGACAGTCTCGAGCTCCTACGAGCAGTACTTC
TRBD2,TRBV9,.,TRBJ2-5,CASSPPWGGETQYF,TGTGCCAGCAGCCCCCCGTGGGGAGGGGAGACCCAGTACTTC
.,TRBV6-5,.,TRBJ2-1,CATLDRSDYNEQFF,TGTGCCACCTTAGACAGGTCTGACTACAATGAGCAGTTCTTC
.,TRBV28,.,TRBJ2-7,CASSFYRSYEQYF,TGTGCCAGCAGTTTCTACAGATCCTACGAGCAGTACTTC
TRBD1,TRBV5-4,.,TRBJ2-3,CASSLMGQGADTQYF,TGTGCCAGCAGCTTGATGGGACAGGGAGCAGATACGCAGTATTTT
.,TRBV27,.,TRBJ1-5,CAAGGVLSNQPQHF,TGTGCCGCTGGCGGGGTGTTGAGCAATCAGCCCCAGCATTTT
.,TRBV7-2,.,TRBJ2-1,CASSPGDYGEQFF,TGTGCCAGCAGCCCAGGGGACTACGGTGAGCAGTTCTTC
.,TRBV5-1,few,TRBJ2-1,CASGGAYEQFF,TGCGCCAGCGGGGGGGCTTATGAGCAGTTCTTC
.,TRBV6-5,.,TRBJ1-1,CASGRGLDTEAFF,TGTGCCAGCGGACGAGGGTTGGACACTGAAGCTTTCTTT
.,TRBV5-1,.,TRBJ1-4,CASSLGQITNEKLFF,TGCGCCAGCAGCTTGGGACAGATAACTAATGAAAAACTGTTTTTT
TRBD1,TRBV12-5,.,TRBJ1-1,CASGRTGTMNTEAFF,TGTGCTAGTGGGCGGACAGGGACTATGAACACTGAAGCTTTCTTT
.,TRBV7-2,.,TRBJ2-2,CASSLGTIGTGELFF,TGTGCCAGCAGCTTAGGAACAATTGGCACCGGGGAGCTGTTTTTT
TRBD1,TRBV5-1,.,TRBJ2-6,CASSSPDRAQAGANVLTF,TGCGCCAGCAGCTCTCCCGACAGGGCCCAGGCTGGGGCCAACGTCCTGACTTTC
.,TRBV10-3,.,TRBJ2-7,CATQGFNSYEQYF,TGTGCCACCCAGGGTTTTAACTCCTACGAGCAGTACTTC
TRBD1,TRBV19,.,TRBJ2-5,CASSIYDRDQETQYF,TGTGCCAGTAGTATATACGACAGGGACCAAGAGACCCAGTACTTC
.,TRBV2,.,TRBJ1-2,CASRGPAGTGNLEGGYTF,TGTGCCAGCAGGGGCCCCGCCGGGACTGGGAACTTGGAGGGCGGCTACACCTTC
.,TRBV9,.,TRBJ2-7,CASSVETGDSYEQYF,TGTGCCAGCAGCGTAGAGACAGGCGACTCCTACGAGCAGTACTTC
TRBD1,TRBV9,.,TRBJ1-2,CASSEQTGPLNYGYTF,TGTGCCAGCAGCGAGCAGACAGGGCCCCTTAACTATGGCTACACCTTC
.,TRBV5-1,.,TRBJ2-5,CASEYQETQYF,TGCGCCAGCGAGTACCAAGAGACCCAGTACTTC
.,TRBV11-2,.,TRBJ2-1,CASSLSSNEQFF,TGTGCCAGCAGCCTCTCTAGCAATGAGCAGTTCTTC
TRBD1,TRBV2,.,TRBJ1-6,CASSTGTGDSSLLGSTLHF,TGTGCCAGCAGTACCGGGACAGGGGATTCCTCTCTCTTAGGATCGACCCTCCACTTT
TRBD1,TRBV11-2,.,TRBJ2-7,CASSEGQGAPREQYF,TGTGCCAGCAGCGAGGGACAGGGGGCCCCTCGCGAGCAGTACTTC
.,TRBV11-3,.,TRBJ2-1,CASSWGVTANEQFF,TGTGCCAGCAGTTGGGGGGTTACGGCCAATGAGCAGTTCTTC
.,TRBV30,.,TRBJ1-4,CAWSVDPTEVGKLFF,TGTGCCTGGAGTGTCGATCCGACTGAGGTTGGAAAACTGTTTTTT
TRBD2,TRBV7-2,.,TRBJ2-5,CASRDNAGLARAETQYF,TGTGCCAGCAGAGATAACGCGGGACTAGCAAGGGCCGAGACCCAGTACTTC
.,TRBV27,.,TRBJ2-5,CASSFLREIPETQYF,TGTGCCAGCAGTTTTTTAAGGGAGATCCCAGAGACCCAGTACTTC
TRBD1,TRBV13,.,TRBJ1-1,CASSVRDRATEAFF,TGTGCCAGCAGCGTGCGGGACAGGGCCACTGAAGCTTTCTTT
TRBD1,TRBV5-1,once,TRBJ2-5,CASSLVSTGGSETQYF,TGCGCCAGCAGCTTGGTATCGACAGGGGGCTCAGAGACCCAGTACTTC
.,TRBV2,.,TRBJ1-2,CASNEMGGYGYTF,TGTGCCAGCAATGAAATGGGGGGTTATGGCTACACCTTC
.,TRBV7-2,.,TRBJ2-2,CASSLAQGTGELFF,TGTGCCAGCAGCCTCGCTCAGGGCACCGGGGAGCTGTTTTTT
.,TRBV7-9,few,TRBJ2-2,CATEPAGELFF,TGTGCCACCGAACCGGCCGGGGAGCTGTTTTTT
TRBD1,TRBV5-6,.,TRBJ1-2,CASSPTGDYGYTF,TGTGCCAGCAGCCCGACAGGGGACTATGGCTACACCTTC
.,TRBV9,.,TRBJ1-1,CASSASARTVNTEAFF,TGTGCCAGCAGCGCATCCGCCAGAACAGTGAACACTGAAGCTTTCTTT
.,TRBV13,.,TRBJ2-7,CASSLAGGSYEQYF,TGTGCCAGCAGCTTAGCGGGGGGCAGCTACGAGCAGTACTTC
TRBD1,TRBV6-5,.,TRBJ2-7,CASSWDRANEQYF,TGTGCCAGCAGTTGGGACAGGGCGAACGAGCAGTACTTC
.,TRBV9,.,TRBJ1-1,CASSVSSSTEAFF,TGTGCCAGCAGCGTTTCCAGTTCCACTGAAGCTTTCTTT
.,TRBV28,.,TRBJ2-3,CASSPTGVLTDTQYF,TGTGCCAGCAGCCCCACGGGAGTGTTGACAGATACGCAGTATTTT
.,TRBV18,.,TRBJ1-1,CASSPPSLSTEAFF,TGTGCCAGCTCACCACCGAGTTTAAGCACTGAAGCTTTCTTT
TRBD1,TRBV6-5,.,TRBJ2-1,CASRQGVTYNEQFF,TGTGCCAGCAGGCAGGGGGTCACCTACAATGAGCAGTTCTTC
.,TRBV11-2,.,TRBJ2-5,CASSLGTRGGETQYF,TGTGCCAGCAGCTTAGGGACTAGAGGGGGGGAGACCCAGTACTTC
TRBD1,TRBV5-1,few,TRBJ1-2,CASSLAFGRGSYGYTF,TGCGCCAGCAGCTTGGCTTTCGGCAGGGGGTCATATGGCTACACCTTC
.,TRBV18,.,TRBJ1-3,CASSPVEAGGNTIYF,TGTGCCAGCTCACCAGTGGAGGCTGGTGGAAACACCATATATTTT
.,TRBV2,.,TRBJ1-2,CASKPGPTFQGYTF,TGTGCCAGCAAGCCAGGGCCTACCTTTCAGGGCTACACCTTC
TRBD1,TRBV7-2,.,TRBJ2-1,CASSLGQGNEQFF,TGTGCCAGCAGCTTAGGACAGGGAAATGAGCAGTTCTTC